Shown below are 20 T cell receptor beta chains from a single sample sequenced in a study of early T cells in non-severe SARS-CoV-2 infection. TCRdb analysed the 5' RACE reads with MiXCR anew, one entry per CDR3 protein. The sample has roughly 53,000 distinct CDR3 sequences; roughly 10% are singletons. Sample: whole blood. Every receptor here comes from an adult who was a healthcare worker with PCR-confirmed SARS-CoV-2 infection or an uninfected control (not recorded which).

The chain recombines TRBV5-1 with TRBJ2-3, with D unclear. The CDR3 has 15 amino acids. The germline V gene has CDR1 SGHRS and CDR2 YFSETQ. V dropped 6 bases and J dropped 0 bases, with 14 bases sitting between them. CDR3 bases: TGCGCCAGCACTCTGCATAGGGCGAGCACAGATACGCAGTATTTT. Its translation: CASTLHRASTDTQYF. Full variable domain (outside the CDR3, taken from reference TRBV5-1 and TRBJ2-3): KAGVTQTPRYLIKTRGQQVTLSCSPISGHRSVSWYQQTPGQGLQFLFEYFSETQRNKGNFPGRFSGRQFSNSRSEMNVSTLELGDSALYLCASTLHRASTDTQYFGPGTRLTVL.

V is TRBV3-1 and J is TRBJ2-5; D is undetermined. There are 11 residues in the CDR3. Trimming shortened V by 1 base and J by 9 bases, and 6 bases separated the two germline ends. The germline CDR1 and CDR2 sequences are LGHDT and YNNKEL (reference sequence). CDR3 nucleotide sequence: TGTGCCAGCAGCCAAGGAAAGGCCCAGTACTTC. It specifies CASSQGKAQYF.

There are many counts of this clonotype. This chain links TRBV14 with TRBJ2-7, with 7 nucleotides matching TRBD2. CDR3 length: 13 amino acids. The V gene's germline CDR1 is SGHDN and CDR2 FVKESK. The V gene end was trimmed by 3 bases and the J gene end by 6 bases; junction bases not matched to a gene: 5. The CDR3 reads CASSHGLAAEQYF. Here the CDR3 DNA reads TGTGCCAGCAGCCATGGGCTAGCGGCCGAGCAGTACTTC. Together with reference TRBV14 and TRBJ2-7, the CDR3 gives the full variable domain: EAGVTQFPSHSVIEKGQTVTLRCDPISGHDNLYWYRRVMGKEIKFLLHFVKESKQDESGMPNNRFLAERTGGTYSTLKVQPAELEDSGVYFCASSHGLAAEQYFGPGTRLTVT.

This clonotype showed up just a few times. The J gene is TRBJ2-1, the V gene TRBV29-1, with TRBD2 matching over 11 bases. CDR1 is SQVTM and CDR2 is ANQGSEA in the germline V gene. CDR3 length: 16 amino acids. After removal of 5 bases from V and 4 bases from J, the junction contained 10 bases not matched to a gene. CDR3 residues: CSVITQGTSGYNEQFF. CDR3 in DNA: TGCAGCGTTATCACCCAGGGGACTAGCGGATACAATGAGCAGTTCTTC.

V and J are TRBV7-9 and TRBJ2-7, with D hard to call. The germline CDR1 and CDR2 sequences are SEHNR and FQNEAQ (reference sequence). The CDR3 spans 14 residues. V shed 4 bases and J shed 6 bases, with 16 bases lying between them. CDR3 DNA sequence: TGTGCCAGCAGCTCCCCCGACAAGCCCACCGAGCAGTACTTC. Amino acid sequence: CASSSPDKPTEQYF.

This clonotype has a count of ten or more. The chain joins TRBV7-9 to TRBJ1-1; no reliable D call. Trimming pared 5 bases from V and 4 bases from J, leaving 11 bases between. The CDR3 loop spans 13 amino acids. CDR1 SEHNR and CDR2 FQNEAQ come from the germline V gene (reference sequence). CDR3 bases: TGTGCCAGCAGCCCTCCCTGGGTCACTGAAGCTTTCTTT. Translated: CASSPPWVTEAFF. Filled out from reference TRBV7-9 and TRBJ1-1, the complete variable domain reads DTGVSQNPRHKITKRGQNVTFRCDPISEHNRLYWYRQTLGQGPEFLTYFQNEAQLEKSRLLSDRFSAERPKGSFSTLEIQRTEQGDSAMYLCASSPPWVTEAFFGQGTRLTVV.

As DNA, the CDR3 is TGTGCCAGCAAAGCCAGCGTTAACACCGGGGAGCTGTTTTTT. Its protein product is CASKASVNTGELFF. The chain uses TRBV6-8 and TRBJ2-2; the D is unclear. Per germline, CDR1 MNHGY and CDR2 SAAAGT. The V and J ends lost 7 bases and 2 bases respectively, with 11 bases between them. This CDR3 is built from 14 residues.

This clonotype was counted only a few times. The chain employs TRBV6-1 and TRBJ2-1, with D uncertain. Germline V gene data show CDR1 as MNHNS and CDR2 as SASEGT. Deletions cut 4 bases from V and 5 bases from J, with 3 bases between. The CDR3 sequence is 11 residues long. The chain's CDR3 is CASSVNNEQFF. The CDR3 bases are TGTGCCAGCAGTGTAAACAATGAGCAGTTCTTC.

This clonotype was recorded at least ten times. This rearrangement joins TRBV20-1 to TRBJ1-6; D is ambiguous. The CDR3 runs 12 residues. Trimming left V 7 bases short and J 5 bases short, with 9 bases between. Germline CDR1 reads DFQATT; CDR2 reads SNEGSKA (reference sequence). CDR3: CSEWVDNSPLHF. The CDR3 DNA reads TGCAGTGAATGGGTCGATAATTCACCCCTCCACTTT.

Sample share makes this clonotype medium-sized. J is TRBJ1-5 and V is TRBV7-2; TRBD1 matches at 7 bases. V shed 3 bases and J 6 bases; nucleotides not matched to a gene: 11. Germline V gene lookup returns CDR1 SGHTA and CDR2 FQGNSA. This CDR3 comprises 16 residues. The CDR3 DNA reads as TGTGCCAGCAGCTTGCGCAGGGGGGATGCGGGTCAGCCCCAGCATTTT. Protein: CASSLRRGDAGQPQHF.

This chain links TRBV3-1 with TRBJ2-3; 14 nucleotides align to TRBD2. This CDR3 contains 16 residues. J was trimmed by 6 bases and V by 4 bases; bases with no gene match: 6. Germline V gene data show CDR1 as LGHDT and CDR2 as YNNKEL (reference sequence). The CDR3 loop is CASSLTSGGARDTQYF. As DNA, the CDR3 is TGTGCCAGCAGCCTGACTAGCGGGGGGGCAAGGGATACGCAGTATTTT.

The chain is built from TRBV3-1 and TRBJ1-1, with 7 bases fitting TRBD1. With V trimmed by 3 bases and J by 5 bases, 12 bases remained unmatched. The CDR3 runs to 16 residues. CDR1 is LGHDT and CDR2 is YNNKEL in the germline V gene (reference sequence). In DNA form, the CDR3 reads TGTGCCAGCAGCCACCTAGGGGGCAGGGGAAGGACTGAAGCTTTCTTT. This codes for CASSHLGGRGRTEAFF.

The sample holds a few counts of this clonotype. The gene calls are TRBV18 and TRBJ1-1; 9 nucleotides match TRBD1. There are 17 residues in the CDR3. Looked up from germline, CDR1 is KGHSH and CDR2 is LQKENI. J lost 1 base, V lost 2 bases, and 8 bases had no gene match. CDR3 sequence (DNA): TGTGCCAGCTCACCAACAAGTATGGGACAGGGGAACACTGAAGCTTTCTTT. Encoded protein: CASSPTSMGQGNTEAFF.

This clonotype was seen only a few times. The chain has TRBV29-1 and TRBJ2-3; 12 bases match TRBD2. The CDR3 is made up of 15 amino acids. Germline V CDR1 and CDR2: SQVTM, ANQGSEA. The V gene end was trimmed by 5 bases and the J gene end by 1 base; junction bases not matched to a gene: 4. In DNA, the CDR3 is TGCAGCGTTCGGACTAGCGGGGTAGGCACAGATACGCAGTATTTT. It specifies CSVRTSGVGTDTQYF.

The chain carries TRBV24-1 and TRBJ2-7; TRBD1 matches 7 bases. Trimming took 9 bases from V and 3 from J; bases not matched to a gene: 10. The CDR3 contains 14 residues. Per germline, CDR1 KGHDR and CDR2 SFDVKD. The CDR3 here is CATQAPGGHYEQYF. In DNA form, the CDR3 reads TGTGCCACCCAAGCCCCAGGGGGACACTACGAGCAGTACTTC.

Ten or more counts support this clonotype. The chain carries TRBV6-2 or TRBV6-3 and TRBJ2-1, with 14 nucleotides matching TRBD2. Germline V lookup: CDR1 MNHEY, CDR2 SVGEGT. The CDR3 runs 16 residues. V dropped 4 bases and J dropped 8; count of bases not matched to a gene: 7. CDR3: CASSWGLAGARDEQFF. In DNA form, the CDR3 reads TGTGCCAGCAGTTGGGGACTAGCGGGAGCTAGAGATGAGCAGTTCTTC.

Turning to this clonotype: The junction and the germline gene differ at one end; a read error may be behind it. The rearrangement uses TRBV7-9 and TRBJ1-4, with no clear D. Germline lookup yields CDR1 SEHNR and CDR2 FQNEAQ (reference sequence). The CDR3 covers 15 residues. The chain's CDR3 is CASSLVPETNKKLFF. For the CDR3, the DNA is TGTGCCAGCAGCTTAGTGCCTGAAACTAATAAAAAACTGTTTTTT.

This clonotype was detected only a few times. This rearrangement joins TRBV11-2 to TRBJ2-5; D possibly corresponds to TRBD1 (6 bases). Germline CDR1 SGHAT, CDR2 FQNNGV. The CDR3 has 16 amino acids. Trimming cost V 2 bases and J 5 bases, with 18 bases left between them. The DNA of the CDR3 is TGTGCCAGCAGCTTAAGGCAGGGGAGAGCGTACGAGACCCAGTACTTC. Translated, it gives CASSLRQGRAYETQYF.

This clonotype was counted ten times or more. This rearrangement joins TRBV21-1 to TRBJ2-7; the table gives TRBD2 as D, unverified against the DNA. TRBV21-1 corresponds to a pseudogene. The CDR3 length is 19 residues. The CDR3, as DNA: TGTGCCAGCAGCAAAGGGAGGAAGTTATGTGGACTCGGTATCCACGAGCAGTACTTC. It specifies CASSKGRKLCGLGIHEQYF.

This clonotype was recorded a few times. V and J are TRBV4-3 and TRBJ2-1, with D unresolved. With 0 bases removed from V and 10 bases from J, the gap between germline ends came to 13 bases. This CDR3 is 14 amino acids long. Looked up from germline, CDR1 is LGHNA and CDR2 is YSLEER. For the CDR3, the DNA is TGCGCCAGCAGCCAAGAGTTGACAATTCGGGAGCAGTTCTTC. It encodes CASSQELTIREQFF.